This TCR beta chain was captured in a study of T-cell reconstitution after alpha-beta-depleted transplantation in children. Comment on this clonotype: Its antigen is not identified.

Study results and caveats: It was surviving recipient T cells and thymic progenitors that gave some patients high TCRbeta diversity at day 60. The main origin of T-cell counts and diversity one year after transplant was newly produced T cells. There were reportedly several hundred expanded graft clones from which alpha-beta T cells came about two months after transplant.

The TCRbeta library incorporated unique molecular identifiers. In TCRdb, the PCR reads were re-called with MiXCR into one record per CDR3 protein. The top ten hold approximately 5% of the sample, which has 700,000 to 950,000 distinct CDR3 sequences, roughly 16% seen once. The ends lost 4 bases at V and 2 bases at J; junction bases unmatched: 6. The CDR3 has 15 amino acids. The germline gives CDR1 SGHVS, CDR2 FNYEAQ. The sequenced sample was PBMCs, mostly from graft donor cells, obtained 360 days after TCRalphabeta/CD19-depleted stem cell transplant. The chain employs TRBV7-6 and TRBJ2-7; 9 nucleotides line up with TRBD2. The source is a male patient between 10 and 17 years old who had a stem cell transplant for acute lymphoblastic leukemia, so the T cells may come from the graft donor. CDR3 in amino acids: CASSSGTSRTYEQYF. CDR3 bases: TGTGCCAGCAGCTCGGGGACTAGCAGGACCTACGAGCAGTACTTC. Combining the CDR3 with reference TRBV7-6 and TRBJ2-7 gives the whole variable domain GAGVSQSPRYKVTKRGQDVALRCDPISGHVSLYWYRQALGQGPEFLTYFNYEAQQDKSGLPNDRFSAERPEGSISTLTIQRTEQRDSAMYRCASSSGTSRTYEQYFGPGTRLTVT.